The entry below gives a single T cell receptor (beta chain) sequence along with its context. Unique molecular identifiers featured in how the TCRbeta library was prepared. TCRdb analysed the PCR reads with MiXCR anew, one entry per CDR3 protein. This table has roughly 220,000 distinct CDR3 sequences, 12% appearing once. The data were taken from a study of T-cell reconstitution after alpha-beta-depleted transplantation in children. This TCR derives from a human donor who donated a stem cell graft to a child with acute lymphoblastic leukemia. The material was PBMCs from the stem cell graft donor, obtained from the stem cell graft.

CDR3 sequence reads: CSGGARLNEQFF. CDR3 DNA: TGCAGTGGAGGGGCGCGCCTCAATGAGCAGTTCTTC. The chain joins TRBV20-1 to TRBJ2-1; D may correspond to TRBD1 or TRBD2 (5 bases each). Trimming took 7 bases from V and 6 from J, leaving 13 bases between them. This CDR3 has 12 residues. Germline lookup yields CDR1 DFQATT and CDR2 SNEGSKA (reference sequence).